This T cell receptor (beta chain) was sequenced during a study of blood T cells in healthy people across ages. Extractions gave at least 5.5 micrograms of total RNA per sample. Using a J-beta primer mix together with a sample-barcoded 5' primer, a second PCR was run for about 6 to 11 cycles. One entry per CDR3 protein, called by TCRdb with MiXCR from the 5' RACE reads. The sample consists of roughly 800,000 distinct CDR3 sequences, 20% to 30% of them appearing once. With regard to this clonotype: Its antigen is undetermined.

Study observations and caveats: There was no known CMV status for donors, so expanded clonotype changes were possibly confounded. Unsorted PBMCs ruled out conclusive naive versus antigen-experienced comparison.

Germline assignment: CDR1 ENHRY and CDR2 SYGVKD. V lost 3 bases and J 0 bases, leaving 16 bases between the germline ends. CDR3 length: 17 residues. The sample was also reused in another study, on T cells of mothers and their children. This second study says: A few healthy Caucasian mothers gave samples, and so did their six children.

The source of this sequence is a boy younger than 18 in good health. V is TRBV10-3 and J is TRBJ2-3; D uncertain. The sample consisted of blood. In nucleotides, the CDR3 is TGTGCCATCAGTGACTCGACCCGTGGGATTAGCACAGATACGCAGTATTTT. This gives the protein CAISDSTRGISTDTQYF.